This entry describes one T cell receptor (beta chain). This sample is part of a study of blood T cell repertoires in COVID-19. The wider study: The United States, Italy and Spain supplied acute and convalescent COVID-19 samples. PBMCs, B-cell-depleted T cells, or T cells were the source of the cDNA or gDNA that made up the material.

Study processing details: Estimated nucleated cell counts came from reference gene primer amplification. Some clones are missing from TCRdb's copy, which holds only in-frame ones; the method was immunoSEQ multiplex PCR. V and J calls and clone size are those listed in that table; D and trimming were worked out from the DNA. The sample yields roughly 90,000 clones, 85% to 90% seen once. Germline values: CDR1 MNHNS, CDR2 SASEGT. This CDR3 is 13 amino acids long. Trimming shortened V by 1 base and J by 5 bases, and 8 bases separated the two germline ends. The sample taken for sequencing was peripheral blood. The sequence derives from a man aged 40-49 years with acute or convalescent COVID-19. This rearrangement joins TRBV6-1 to TRBJ1-1, with D possibly matching TRBD1 (5 bases). The DNA of the CDR3 is TGTGCCAGCAGTGAAGAGGGACTAACTGAAGCTTTCTTT. It specifies CASSEEGLTEAFF.